One sample yielded the 22 T cell receptor beta chains listed below, sequenced in a study of blood T cell repertoires in COVID-19. Sequencing used immunoSEQ multiplex PCR; TCRdb keeps in-frame clones, though not all of them. Here the sample spans some 270,000 clones, roughly 85% being singletons. The specimen was PBMCs or T cells enriched from blood (not recorded which). The receptor set was obtained from a woman aged 45-60 years with acute COVID-19.

The CDR3 region has the DNA TGTGCCAGTAGTGACAGGGGGTTTAACTATGGCTACACCTTC. It is translated as CASSDRGFNYGYTF. V usage is TRBV19 and J usage is TRBJ1-2; 9 bases fit TRBD1. This CDR3 region has 14 residues. Germline values: CDR1 LNHDA, CDR2 SQIVND (reference sequence). V lost 5 bases and J lost 1; bases outside the gene matches: 2.

The CDR3 here is CASREALYNEQFF. CDR3 nucleotide sequence: TGTGCCAGCCGGGAGGCACTATACAATGAGCAGTTCTTC. The chain couples TRBV25-1 to TRBJ2-1, with 7 positions matching TRBD2. The CDR3 totals 13 residues. With 8 bases clipped from V and 4 bases from J, the junction kept 5 bases outside the gene matches. From germline, CDR1 is MGHDK and CDR2 SYGVNS.

The chain has TRBV10-3 and TRBJ1-2; a weak D match, TRBD1 (6 bases). V lost 0 bases and J 4 bases, leaving 12 bases between the germline ends. The CDR3 loop spans 15 amino acids. The germline CDR1 and CDR2 sequences are ENHRY and SYGVKD. CDR3: CAISESEDSFYGYTF. DNA of the CDR3: TGTGCCATCAGTGAGTCCGAGGACAGCTTCTATGGCTACACCTTC.

The rearrangement joins TRBV18 to TRBJ2-7; TRBD1 matches 8 bases. CDR1 KGHSH and CDR2 LQKENI come from the germline V gene. J lost 0 bases, V lost 6 bases, and 1 base had no gene match. This CDR3 is built from 13 residues. CDR3 bases: TGTGCCAGCTCGGGACAGGCCTCCTACGAGCAGTACTTC. Translating it yields CASSGQASYEQYF.

The V and J genes are TRBV4-3 and TRBJ2-4; D perhaps matches TRBD1 (5 bases). Germline V gives CDR1 LGHNA, CDR2 YSLEER. The CDR3 has 12 amino acids. V was trimmed by 0 bases and J by 13 bases, leaving 10 bases between them. For the CDR3, the DNA is TGCGCCAGCAGCCAAGATAGGGGATCCCAGTACTTC. Protein sequence: CASSQDRGSQYF.

This clone occurred once. The rearrangement uses TRBV15 and TRBJ2-1; weak D call: TRBD1 (6 bases). The CDR3 spans 16 residues. Trimming left V 3 bases short and J 6 bases short, with 18 bases between. Germline lookup yields CDR1 LNHNV and CDR2 YYDKDF (reference sequence). In nucleotides, the CDR3 is TGTGCCACCAGCAGGAAACGGGGAACAGGGTCCAATGAGCAGTTCTTC. This encodes CATSRKRGTGSNEQFF.

J is TRBJ1-6 and V is TRBV10-3; the D is unclear. The CDR3 consists of 12 residues. Germline CDR1 and CDR2: ENHRY and SYGVKD. Trimming pared 10 bases from V and 8 bases from J, leaving 12 bases between. This CDR3 reads CATSHGDSPLHF. The CDR3 DNA is TGTGCCACCTCACACGGGGATTCACCCCTCCACTTT.

The V gene is TRBV7-2, the J gene TRBJ2-1, with a tentative D call TRBD1 (6 bases). This CDR3 comprises 15 residues. CDR1 SGHTA and CDR2 FQGNSA come from the germline V gene. Deletions cut 0 bases from V and 6 bases from J, with 12 bases between. CDR3 in DNA: TGTGCCAGCAGCTTAGCGCAGGGGCGCTTCAATGAGCAGTTCTTC. It yields the protein CASSLAQGRFNEQFF.

This rearrangement joins TRBV6-2 or TRBV6-3 to TRBJ1-1; 7 bases fit TRBD1. CDR3 size: 13 residues. The V and J ends lost 8 bases and 8 bases, in that order; junction bases with no gene match: 11. The germline CDR1 and CDR2 sequences are MNHEY and SVGEGT. Here the CDR3 reads CASGLTGALEAFF. The DNA for the CDR3 is TGTGCCAGCGGCCTTACAGGGGCTCTGGAAGCTTTCTTT.

This chain connects TRBV4-3 to TRBJ2-3; TRBD2 agrees at 7 bases. V lost 0 bases and J lost 1; bases outside the gene matches: 7. Germline CDR1 LGHNA, CDR2 YSLEER. The CDR3 totals 17 residues. CDR3 loop: CASSQDRALAGTDTQYF. The CDR3 DNA reads TGCGCCAGCAGCCAAGATAGAGCGCTAGCGGGCACAGATACGCAGTATTTT.

Ten or more counts support this clone. Other DNA sequences of this sample code for an identical CDR3. The chain employs TRBV6-5 and TRBJ1-1, with unresolved D. V lost 5 bases and J lost 2, with 12 bases in between. Germline V gene sequence: CDR1 MNHEY, CDR2 SVGAGI. CDR3 length: 14 amino acids. CDR3 in amino acids: CASSPRQANTEAFF. The DNA for the CDR3 is TGTGCCAGCAGTCCAAGACAAGCCAACACTGAAGCTTTCTTT.

The sample holds one count of this clone. The chain combines TRBV7-9 with TRBJ1-2; TRBD1 matches 10 bases. The CDR3 sequence is 17 residues long. Germline V gene lookup returns CDR1 SEHNR and CDR2 FQNEAQ (reference sequence). V was clipped by 1 base and J by 8 bases; unmatched bases: 13. The CDR3 DNA reads TGTGCCAGCAGCTTAGAGGGGGCGACAGGGGGCGCAGGAGGCTACACCTTC. It encodes CASSLEGATGGAGGYTF. The full variable domain, rest sourced from reference TRBV7-9 and TRBJ1-2, is DTGVSQNPRHKITKRGQNVTFRCDPISEHNRLYWYRQTLGQGPEFLTYFQNEAQLEKSRLLSDRFSAERPKGSFSTLEIQRTEQGDSAMYLCASSLEGATGGAGGYTFGSGTRLTVV.

The V call is TRBV9, the J call TRBJ1-3; 10 nucleotides agree with TRBD1. Germline values: CDR1 SGDLS, CDR2 YYNGEE. The CDR3 is 17 residues long. With 4 bases clipped from V and 1 base from J, the junction kept 8 bases outside the gene matches. The CDR3 loop reads CASSLSGDRGSGNTIYF. In DNA, the CDR3 is TGTGCCAGCAGCCTTAGCGGGGACAGGGGTTCTGGAAACACCATATATTTT.

This clone was found once. The chain carries TRBV24-1 and TRBJ1-5, with unresolved D. This CDR3 region has 14 residues. CDR1 and CDR2 from the germline V gene are KGHDR and SFDVKD. Trimming removed 4 bases from V and 1 base from J, with 7 bases in between. CDR3 in DNA: TGTGCCACCAGTGACCCGTTCAGCAATCAGCCCCAGCATTTT. It yields the protein CATSDPFSNQPQHF.

The chain joins TRBV29-1 to TRBJ1-2; 8 nucleotides align to TRBD1. Trimming cost V 3 bases and J 0 bases; bases outside gene matches: 3. The CDR3 spans 14 residues. Germline V CDR1 and CDR2: SQVTM, ANQGSEA. CDR3 in DNA: TGCAGCGTTGATGTACAGGGGGCTAACTATGGCTACACCTTC. It specifies CSVDVQGANYGYTF.

CDR3 residues: CASSPRTVMNTEAFF. The CDR3, as DNA: TGTGCCAGTAGTCCCCGGACAGTAATGAACACTGAAGCTTTCTTT. The chain employs TRBV19 and TRBJ1-1, with D possibly matching TRBD1 (6 bases). V was trimmed by 5 bases and J by 0 bases, leaving 13 bases between them. The germline CDR1 and CDR2 sequences are LNHDA and SQIVND (reference sequence). The CDR3 sequence is 15 residues long. Together with reference TRBV19 and TRBJ1-1, the CDR3 gives the full variable domain: DGGITQSPKYLFRKEGQNVTLSCEQNLNHDAMYWYRQDPGQGLRLIYYSQIVNDFQKGDIAEGYSVSREKKESFPLTVTSAQKNPTAFYLCASSPRTVMNTEAFFGQGTRLTVV.

The rearrangement uses TRBV12-3 or TRBV12-4 and TRBJ2-7; D uncertain. The ends were cut back, 3 bases at V and 3 bases at J, with 9 bases in the middle. The length of the CDR3 is 13 residues. CDR3 nucleotides: TGTGCCAGCAGTTTTGGTCAGAACTACGAGCAGTACTTC. Its translation: CASSFGQNYEQYF.

V and J are TRBV15 and TRBJ1-5; D might be TRBD1 (5 bases). The CDR3 runs 18 residues. Germline CDR1 reads LNHNV; CDR2 reads YYDKDF (reference sequence). V was trimmed by 0 bases and J by 0 bases, leaving 15 bases between them. The CDR3 is CATSRDFRQTFSNQPQHF. In DNA form, the CDR3 reads TGTGCCACCAGCAGAGATTTTCGACAGACCTTTAGCAATCAGCCCCAGCATTTT.

The chain has TRBV5-8 and TRBJ2-6; 10 bases align to TRBD1. The CDR3 has 17 amino acids. Germline CDR1 SGHTS, CDR2 YDEGEE. V shed 2 bases and J 2 bases; nucleotides not matched to a gene: 4. The CDR3 bases are TGTGCCAGCAGCTTAGGGACAGGGGCCACTGGGGCCAACGTCCTGACTTTC. Amino acid sequence: CASSLGTGATGANVLTF.

The chain uses TRBV7-8 and TRBJ2-5, with D maybe TRBD1 (5 bases). The germline CDR1 and CDR2 sequences are SGHVS and FQNEAQ. This CDR3 has 14 amino acids. Between the trimmed V and J ends, which lost 5 bases and 3 bases, there was a span of 13 bases. CDR3: CASSPRAGKETQYF. In DNA, the CDR3 is TGTGCCAGCAGCCCCAGGGCCGGCAAAGAGACCCAGTACTTC.

The chain uses TRBV3-1 (or the pseudogene TRBV3-2) and TRBJ2-5; D unclear. Between the trimmed V and J ends, which lost 4 bases and 4 bases, there was a span of 13 bases. The V gene's germline CDR1 is LGHDT and CDR2 YNNKEL (reference sequence). The length of the CDR3 is 14 residues. The CDR3 DNA reads TGTGCCAGCAGCCGAATGGGTCAGGTAGAGACCCAGTACTTC. Translated: CASSRMGQVETQYF.

The CDR3 spells CATSRDRTETRVAGQYF. The CDR3 nucleotides read TGTGCCACCAGCAGAGATCGGACAGAGACCCGGGTAGCGGGCCAGTACTTC. The chain combines TRBV15 with TRBJ2-5; D perhaps matches TRBD2 (7 bases). Trimming shortened V by 0 bases and J by 10 bases, and 24 bases separated the two germline ends. The CDR3 consists of 17 residues. CDR1 and CDR2 (germline): LNHNV, YYDKDF (reference sequence).